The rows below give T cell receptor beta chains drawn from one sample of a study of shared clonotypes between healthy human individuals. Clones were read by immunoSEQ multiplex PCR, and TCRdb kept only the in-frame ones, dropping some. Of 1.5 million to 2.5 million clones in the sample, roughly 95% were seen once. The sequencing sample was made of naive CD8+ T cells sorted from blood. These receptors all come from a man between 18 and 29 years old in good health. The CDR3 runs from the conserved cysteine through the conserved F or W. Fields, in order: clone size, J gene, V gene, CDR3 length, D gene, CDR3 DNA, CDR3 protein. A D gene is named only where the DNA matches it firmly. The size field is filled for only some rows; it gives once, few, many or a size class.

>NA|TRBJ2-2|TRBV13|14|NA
TGTGCCAGCAGCCCCCCGGGGAACACCGGGGAGCTGTTTTTT
CASSPPGNTGELFF
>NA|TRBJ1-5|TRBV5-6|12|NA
TGTGCCAGCAGCAGCGCCGAGGGGCCCCAGCATTTT
CASSSAEGPQHF
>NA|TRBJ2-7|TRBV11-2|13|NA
TGTGCCAGCAGCTTAGCGTTAGCACACGAGCAGTACTTC
CASSLALAHEQYF
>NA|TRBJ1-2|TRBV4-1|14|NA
TGCGCCAGCAGCCAAGGAGGGTCGCTCTATGGCTACACCTTC
CASSQGGSLYGYTF
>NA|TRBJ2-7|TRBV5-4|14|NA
TGTGCCAGCAGCTCCGTCGGGACTTCTTACGAGCAGTACTTC
CASSSVGTSYEQYF
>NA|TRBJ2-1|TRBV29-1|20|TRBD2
TGCAGCGGAGGACAACCACTAGGACTAGCCCATCCTGAAGCCTACAATGAGCAGTTCTTC
CSGGQPLGLAHPEAYNEQFF
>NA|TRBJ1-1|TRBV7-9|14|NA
TGTGCCAGCAGCTTAGGGGGCAAGTACACTGAAGCTTTCTTT
CASSLGGKYTEAFF
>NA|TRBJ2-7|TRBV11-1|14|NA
TGTGCCAGCAGCTTAGCGCTACCCTCCTACGAGCAGTACTTC
CASSLALPSYEQYF
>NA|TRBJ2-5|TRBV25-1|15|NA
TGTGCCAGCAGTGAATTGAAGGGCCTCCAAGAGACCCAGTACTTC
CASSELKGLQETQYF
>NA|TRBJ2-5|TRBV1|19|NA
TGCACCAGCAGCCAAGGCAAGGGACTAGCCCCACCTGACAGAGAGACCCAGTACTTC
CTSSQGKGLAPPDRETQYF
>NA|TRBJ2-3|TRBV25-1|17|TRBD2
TGTGCCAGCAGTGAAAACCTAGCGGGGGGGGCAGGAGATACGCAGTATTTT
CASSENLAGGAGDTQYF
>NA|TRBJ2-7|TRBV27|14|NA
TGTGCCAGCAGTTTAATAGGTCCTTACTACGAGCAGTACTTC
CASSLIGPYYEQYF
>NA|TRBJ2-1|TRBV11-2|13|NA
TGTGCCAGCAGCTTAGTTCGGCTTAGGGAGCAGTTCTTC
CASSLVRLREQFF
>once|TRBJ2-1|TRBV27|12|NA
TGTGCCAGCAGTTCGGCTAGACATGAGCAGTTCTTC
CASSSARHEQFF
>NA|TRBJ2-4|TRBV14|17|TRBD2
TGTGCCAGCAGCCAAGACGTGGGCGGGGGGCTGGAAAACATTCAGTACTTC
CASSQDVGGGLENIQYF
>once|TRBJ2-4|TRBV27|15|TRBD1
TGTGCCAGCAGTTTACGGACAGGGGGCGCGAACATTCAGTACTTC
CASSLRTGGANIQYF
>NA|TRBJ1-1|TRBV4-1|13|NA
TGCGCCAGCAGCCAAAACACAGGTTACGAAGCTTTCTTT
CASSQNTGYEAFF
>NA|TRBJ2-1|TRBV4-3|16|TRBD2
TGCGCCAGCAGCCACGAACTAGCGGGAGGTGGCAATGAGCAGTTCTTC
CASSHELAGGGNEQFF
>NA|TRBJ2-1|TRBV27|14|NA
TGTGCCAGCAGTTTCGCTACCTCCTACAATGAGCAGTTCTTC
CASSFATSYNEQFF
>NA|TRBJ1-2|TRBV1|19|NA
TGCACCAGCAGCCAAGATCGATGGACTTATTACGGACAGGTCTATGGCTACACCTTC
CTSSQDRWTYYGQVYGYTF
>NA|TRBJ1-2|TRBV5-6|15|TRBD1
TGTGCCAGCAGCGCAGGGGGTGCCGATATCTATGGCTACACCTTC
CASSAGGADIYGYTF
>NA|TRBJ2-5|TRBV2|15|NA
TGTGCCAGCAGCGTAGGGATGGGGGACCAAGAGACCCAGTACTTC
CASSVGMGDQETQYF
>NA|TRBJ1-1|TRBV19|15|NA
TGTGCCAGTAGTATAGCCGGGGGGGAGGCCACTGAAGCTTTCTTT
CASSIAGGEATEAFF
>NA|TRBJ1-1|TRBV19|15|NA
TGTGCCAGTATATGGCCGACAGGAAAGAACACTGAAGCTTTCTTT
CASIWPTGKNTEAFF